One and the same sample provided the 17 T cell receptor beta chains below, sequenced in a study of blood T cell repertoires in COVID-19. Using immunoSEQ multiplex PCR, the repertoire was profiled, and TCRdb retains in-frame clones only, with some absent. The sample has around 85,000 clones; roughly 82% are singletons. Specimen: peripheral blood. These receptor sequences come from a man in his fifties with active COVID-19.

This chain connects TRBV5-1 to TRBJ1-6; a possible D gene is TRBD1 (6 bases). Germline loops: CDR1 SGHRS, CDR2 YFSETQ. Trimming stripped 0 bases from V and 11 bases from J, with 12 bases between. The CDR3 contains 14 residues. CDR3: CASSLASGGAPLHF. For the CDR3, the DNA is TGCGCCAGCAGCTTGGCTTCGGGGGGCGCACCCCTCCACTTT.

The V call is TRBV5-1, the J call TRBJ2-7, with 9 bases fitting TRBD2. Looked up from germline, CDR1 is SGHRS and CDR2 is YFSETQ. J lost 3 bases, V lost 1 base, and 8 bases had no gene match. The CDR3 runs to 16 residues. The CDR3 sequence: CASSLTPMREGYEQYF. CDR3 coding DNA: TGCGCCAGCAGCTTGACCCCCATGCGGGAGGGCTACGAGCAGTACTTC.

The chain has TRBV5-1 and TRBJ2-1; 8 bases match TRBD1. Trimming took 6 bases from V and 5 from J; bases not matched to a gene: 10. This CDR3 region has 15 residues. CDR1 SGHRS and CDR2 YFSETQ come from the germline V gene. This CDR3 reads CASIPQGEAHNEQFF. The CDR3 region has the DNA TGCGCCAGCATCCCACAGGGGGAGGCTCACAATGAGCAGTTCTTC.

The CDR3 DNA is TGTGCCAGCAGCTTTTGGCGGGGAACCTACGAGCAGTACTTC. It codes for CASSFWRGTYEQYF. The chain employs TRBV11-2 and TRBJ2-7; D is possibly TRBD2 (6 bases). V lost 3 bases and J 2 bases, leaving 11 bases between the germline ends. CDR1 SGHAT and CDR2 FQNNGV come from the germline V gene. The CDR3 has 14 residues.

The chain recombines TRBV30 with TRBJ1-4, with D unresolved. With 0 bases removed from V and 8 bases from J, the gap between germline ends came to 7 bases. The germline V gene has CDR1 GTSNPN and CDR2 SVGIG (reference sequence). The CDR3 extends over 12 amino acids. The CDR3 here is CAWSVGGEKLFF. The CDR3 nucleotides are TGTGCCTGGAGTGTCGGAGGGGAAAAACTGTTTTTT.

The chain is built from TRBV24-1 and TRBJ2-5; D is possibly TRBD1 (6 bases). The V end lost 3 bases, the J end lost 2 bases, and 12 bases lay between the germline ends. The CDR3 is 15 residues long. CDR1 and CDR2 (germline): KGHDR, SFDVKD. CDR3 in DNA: TGTGCCACCAGTGATGCGCAGGGGTTGCAAGAGACCCAGTACTTC. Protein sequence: CATSDAQGLQETQYF.

CDR3 sequence reads: CASSLGQRGYGYTF. The CDR3 DNA is TGTGCCAGCAGCTTGGGGCAACGGGGCTATGGCTACACCTTC. The chain links TRBV5-4 to TRBJ1-2; D remains ambiguous. This CDR3 has 14 amino acids. The V gene lost 0 bases and the J gene lost 4 bases, with 10 bases spanning the gap. Germline CDR1 SGHNT, CDR2 YYREEE (reference sequence). Filled out from reference TRBV5-4 and TRBJ1-2, the complete variable domain reads ETGVTQSPTHLIKTRGQQVTLRCSSQSGHNTVSWYQQALGQGPQFIFQYYREEENGRGNFPPRFSGLQFPNYSSELNVNALELDDSALYLCASSLGQRGYGYTFGSGTRLTVV.

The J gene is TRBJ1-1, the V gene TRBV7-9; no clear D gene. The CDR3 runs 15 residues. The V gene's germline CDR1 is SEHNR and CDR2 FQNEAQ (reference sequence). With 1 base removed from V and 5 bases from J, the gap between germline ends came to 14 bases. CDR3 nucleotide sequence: TGTGCCAGCAGCTTAGGAGAGGCTGACGGGACTGAAGCTTTCTTT. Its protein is CASSLGEADGTEAFF.

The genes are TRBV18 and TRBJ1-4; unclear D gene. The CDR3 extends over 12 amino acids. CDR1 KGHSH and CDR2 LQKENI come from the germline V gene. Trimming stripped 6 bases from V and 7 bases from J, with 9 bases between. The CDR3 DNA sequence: TGTGCCAGCTCGGGTGGCGGTGAAAAACTGTTTTTT. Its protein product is CASSGGGEKLFF.

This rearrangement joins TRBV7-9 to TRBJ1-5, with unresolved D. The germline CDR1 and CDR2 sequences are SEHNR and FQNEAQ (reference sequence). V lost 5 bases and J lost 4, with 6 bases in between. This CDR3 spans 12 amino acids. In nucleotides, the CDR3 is TGTGCCAGCAGCCTTCTAAATCAGCCCCAGCATTTT. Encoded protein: CASSLLNQPQHF. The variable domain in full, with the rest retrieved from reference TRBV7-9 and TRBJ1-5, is DTGVSQNPRHKITKRGQNVTFRCDPISEHNRLYWYRQTLGQGPEFLTYFQNEAQLEKSRLLSDRFSAERPKGSFSTLEIQRTEQGDSAMYLCASSLLNQPQHFGDGTRLSIL.

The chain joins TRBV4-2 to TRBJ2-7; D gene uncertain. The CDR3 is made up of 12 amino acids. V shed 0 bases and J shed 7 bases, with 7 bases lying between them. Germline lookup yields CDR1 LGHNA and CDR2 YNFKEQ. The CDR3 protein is CASSQDSREQYF. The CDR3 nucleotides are TGTGCCAGCAGCCAAGATTCCCGGGAGCAGTACTTC.

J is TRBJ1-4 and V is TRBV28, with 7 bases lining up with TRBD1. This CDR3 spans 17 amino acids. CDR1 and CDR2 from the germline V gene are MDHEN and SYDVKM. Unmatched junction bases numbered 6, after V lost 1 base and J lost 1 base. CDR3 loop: CASSLYGRGLTNEKLFF. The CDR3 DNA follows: TGTGCCAGCAGTTTATACGGCAGGGGGTTAACTAATGAAAAACTGTTTTTT.

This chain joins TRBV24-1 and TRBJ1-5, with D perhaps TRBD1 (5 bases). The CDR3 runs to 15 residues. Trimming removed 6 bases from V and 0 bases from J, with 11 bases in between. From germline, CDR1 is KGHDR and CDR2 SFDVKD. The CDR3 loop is CATSQGQYSNQPQHF. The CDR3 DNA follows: TGTGCCACCAGTCAAGGACAATATAGCAATCAGCCCCAGCATTTT.

CDR3 amino acids: CAISEPRGSREGPQHF. CDR3 nucleotides: TGTGCCATCAGTGAGCCAAGGGGGTCCCGAGAAGGGCCCCAGCATTTT. V usage is TRBV10-3 and J usage is TRBJ1-5; a possible D gene is TRBD1 (6 bases). CDR1 and CDR2 (germline): ENHRY, SYGVKD. V was trimmed by 2 bases and J by 9 bases, leaving 20 bases between them. The CDR3 loop spans 16 amino acids.

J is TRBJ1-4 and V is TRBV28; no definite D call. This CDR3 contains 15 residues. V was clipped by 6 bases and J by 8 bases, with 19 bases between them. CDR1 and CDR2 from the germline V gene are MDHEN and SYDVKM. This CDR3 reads CASSHSTAGSEKLFF. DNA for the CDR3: TGTGCCAGCAGCCATTCGACCGCCGGGAGCGAAAAACTGTTTTTT.

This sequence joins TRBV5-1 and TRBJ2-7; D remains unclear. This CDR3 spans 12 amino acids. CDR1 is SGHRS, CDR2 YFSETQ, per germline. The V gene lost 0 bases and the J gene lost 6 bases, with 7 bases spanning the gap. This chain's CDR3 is CASSLESGEQYF. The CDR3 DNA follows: TGCGCCAGCAGCTTGGAGTCCGGCGAGCAGTACTTC.

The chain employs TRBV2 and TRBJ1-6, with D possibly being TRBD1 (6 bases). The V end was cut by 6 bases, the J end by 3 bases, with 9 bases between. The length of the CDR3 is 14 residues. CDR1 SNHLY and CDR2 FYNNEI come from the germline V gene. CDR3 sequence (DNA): TGTGCCAGCAGGGTGGACAGCTATAATTCACCCCTCCACTTT. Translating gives CASRVDSYNSPLHF.